This T cell receptor (beta chain) comes out of a study of read filtering for tumor transcriptome and immune sequencing. General study results and limits: The sorted CD138-negative fraction was a mixed bone marrow immune population, not purified T cells.

In its sample, this clonotype was seen many times. Antigen: not known. Molecular barcoded adaptors covering alpha/delta and beta/gamma chains were used on about 0.4 ug RNA. TCRdb processed the reads anew with MiXCR; each CDR3 protein has one entry. The sample lists approximately 93,000 distinct CDR3 sequences, 20% to 25% occurring once. The CDR3 covers 14 residues. Unmatched junction bases numbered 8, after V lost 7 bases and J lost 4 bases. Germline CDR1 reads GTSNPN; CDR2 reads SVGIG (reference sequence). The chain employs TRBV30 and TRBJ1-1; 11 nucleotides align to TRBD1. The material sequenced was a population of CD138-negative cells sorted from bone marrow. The TCR sequence derives from a donor aged 40 or over with multiple myeloma. In DNA form, the CDR3 reads TGTGCCTCCACCCCCGGGACAGGGGGCACTGAAGCTTTCTTT. Its protein product is CASTPGTGGTEAFF. Together with reference TRBV30 and TRBJ1-1, the CDR3 gives the full variable domain: SQTIHQWPATLVQPVGSPLSLECTVEGTSNPNLYWYRQAAGRGLQLLFYSVGIGQISSEVPQNLSASRPQDRQFILSSKKLLLSDSGFYLCASTPGTGGTEAFFGQGTRLTVV.